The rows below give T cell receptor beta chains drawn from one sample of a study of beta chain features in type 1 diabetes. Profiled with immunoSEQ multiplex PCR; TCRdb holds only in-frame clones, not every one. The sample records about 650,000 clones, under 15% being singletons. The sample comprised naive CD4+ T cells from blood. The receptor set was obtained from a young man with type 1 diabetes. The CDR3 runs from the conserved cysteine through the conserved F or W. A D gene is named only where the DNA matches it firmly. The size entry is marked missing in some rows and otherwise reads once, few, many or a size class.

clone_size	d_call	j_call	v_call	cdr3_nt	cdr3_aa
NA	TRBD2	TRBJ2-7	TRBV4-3	TGCGCCAGCAGCCAAGATAATCGGGGGGTATACGAGCAGTACTTC	CASSQDNRGVYEQYF
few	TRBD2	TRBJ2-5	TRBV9	TGTGCCAGCAGCGTAGTTCCGGGGGAGGGCCAAGAGACCCAGTACTTC	CASSVVPGEGQETQYF
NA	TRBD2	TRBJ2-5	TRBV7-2	TGTGCCAGCAGCCGGTCCCCGACTAGCGGGGGGTCACAAGAGACCCAGTACTTC	CASSRSPTSGGSQETQYF
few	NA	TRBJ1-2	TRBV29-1	TGCAGCGTTGAAAGGGGGTTTCGGGGTTTTGGCTACACCTTC	CSVERGFRGFGYTF
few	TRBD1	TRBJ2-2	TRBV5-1	TGCGCCAGCAGCCCAGGGGGCTCGACCGGGGAGCTGTTTTTT	CASSPGGSTGELFF
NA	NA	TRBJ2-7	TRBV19	TGTGCCAGTAAAATCGGGGTAGGCGTATACGAGCAGTACTTC	CASKIGVGVYEQYF
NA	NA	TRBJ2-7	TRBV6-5	TGTGCCAGCAGTTACAGTGGGGACGGCAGCTACGAGCAGTACTTC	CASSYSGDGSYEQYF
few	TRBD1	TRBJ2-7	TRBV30	TGTGCCTGGAGTGTCAGACAGGGGAGTCCCTACGAGCAGTACTTC	CAWSVRQGSPYEQYF
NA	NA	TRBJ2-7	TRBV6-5	TGTGCCAGCAGTTACTCAGGTCAGGGGAGGGTCTACGAGCAGTACTTC	CASSYSGQGRVYEQYF
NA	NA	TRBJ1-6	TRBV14	TGTGCCAGCAGCCCAGGGAATTCACCCCTCCACTTT	CASSPGNSPLHF
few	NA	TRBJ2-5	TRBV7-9	TGTGCCAGCAGCTTGACCGGGACGGGGAACCAAGAGACCCAGTACTTC	CASSLTGTGNQETQYF
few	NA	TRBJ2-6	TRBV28	TGTGCCGTTCAGGGTGCTGGGGCCAACGTCCTGACTTTC	CAVQGAGANVLTF
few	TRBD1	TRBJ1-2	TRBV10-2	TGCGCCAGCAGTGAAATGACAGGGGGTAACTATGGCTACACCTTC	CASSEMTGGNYGYTF
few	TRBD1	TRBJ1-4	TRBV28	TGTGCCAGCAGTTTCTATTGGACAGGGGCGAAGGAAAAACTGTTTTTT	CASSFYWTGAKEKLFF
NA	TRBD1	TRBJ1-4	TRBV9	TGTGCCAGCAGTGCCGGGGACAGTGAAAAACTGTTTTTT	CASSAGDSEKLFF
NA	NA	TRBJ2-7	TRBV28	TGTGCCAGCAATGGGGCAGATGGTGGCGAGCAGTACTTC	CASNGADGGEQYF
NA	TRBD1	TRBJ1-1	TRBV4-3	TGCGCCAGCAGCCAAGATAGGGGGCGTGAGCTAGCTTTCTTT	CASSQDRGRELAFF